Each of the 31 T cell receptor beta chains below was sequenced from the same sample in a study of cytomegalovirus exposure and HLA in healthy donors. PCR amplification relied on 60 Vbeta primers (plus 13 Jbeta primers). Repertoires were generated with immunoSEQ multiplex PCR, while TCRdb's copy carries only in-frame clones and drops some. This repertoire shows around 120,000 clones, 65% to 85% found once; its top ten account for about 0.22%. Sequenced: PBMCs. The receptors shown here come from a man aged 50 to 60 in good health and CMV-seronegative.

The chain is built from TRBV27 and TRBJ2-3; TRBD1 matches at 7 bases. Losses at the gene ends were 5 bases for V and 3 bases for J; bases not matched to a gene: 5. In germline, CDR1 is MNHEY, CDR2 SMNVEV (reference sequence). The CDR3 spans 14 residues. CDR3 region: CASSVRGRTDTQYF. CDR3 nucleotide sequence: TGTGCCAGCAGTGTTAGGGGGCGTACAGATACGCAGTATTTT.

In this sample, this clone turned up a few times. CDR3 nucleotides: TGTGCCAGCTCCAGAGACGAACAGGATGGCAAAGCTTTCTTT. Residues: CASSRDEQDGKAFF. The chain recombines TRBV18 with TRBJ1-1, with D maybe TRBD1 (5 bases). Looked up from germline, CDR1 is KGHSH and CDR2 is LQKENI. The CDR3 is 14 residues long. Trimming removed 6 bases at V and 9 bases at J, with 20 bases between.

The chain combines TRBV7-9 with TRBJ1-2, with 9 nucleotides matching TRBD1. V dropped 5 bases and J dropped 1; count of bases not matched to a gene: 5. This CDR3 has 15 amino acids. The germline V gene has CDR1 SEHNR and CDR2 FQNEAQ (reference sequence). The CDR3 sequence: CASSTGQGINYGYTF. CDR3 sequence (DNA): TGTGCCAGCAGCACCGGACAGGGGATTAACTATGGCTACACCTTC. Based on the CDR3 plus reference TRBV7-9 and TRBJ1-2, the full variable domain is DTGVSQNPRHKITKRGQNVTFRCDPISEHNRLYWYRQTLGQGPEFLTYFQNEAQLEKSRLLSDRFSAERPKGSFSTLEIQRTEQGDSAMYLCASSTGQGINYGYTFGSGTRLTVV.

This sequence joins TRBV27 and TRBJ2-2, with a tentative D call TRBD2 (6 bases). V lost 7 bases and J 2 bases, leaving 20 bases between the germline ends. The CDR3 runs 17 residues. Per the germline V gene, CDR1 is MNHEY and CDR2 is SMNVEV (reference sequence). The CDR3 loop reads CASTLYGDSGNTGELFF. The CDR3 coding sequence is TGTGCCAGCACCCTTTACGGAGATAGCGGAAACACCGGGGAGCTGTTTTTT.

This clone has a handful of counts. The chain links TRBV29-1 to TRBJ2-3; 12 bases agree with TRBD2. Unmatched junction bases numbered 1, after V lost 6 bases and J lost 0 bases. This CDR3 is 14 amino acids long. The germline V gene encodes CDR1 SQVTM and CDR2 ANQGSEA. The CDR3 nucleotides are TGCAGCGTGGGGACTAGCGGGAGCACAGATACGCAGTATTTT. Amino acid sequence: CSVGTSGSTDTQYF.

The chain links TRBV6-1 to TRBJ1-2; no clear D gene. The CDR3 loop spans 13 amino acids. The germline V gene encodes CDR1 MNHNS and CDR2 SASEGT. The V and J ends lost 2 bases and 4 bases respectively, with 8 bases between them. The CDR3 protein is CASSETSPYGYTF. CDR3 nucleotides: TGTGCCAGCAGTGAAACGAGCCCCTATGGCTACACCTTC.

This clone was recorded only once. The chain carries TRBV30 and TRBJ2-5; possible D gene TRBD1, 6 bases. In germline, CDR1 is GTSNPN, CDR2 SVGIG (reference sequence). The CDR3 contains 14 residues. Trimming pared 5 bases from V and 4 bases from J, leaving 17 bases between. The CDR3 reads CAWGSSGAGETQYF. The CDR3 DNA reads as TGTGCCTGGGGATCTTCAGGGGCAGGAGAGACCCAGTACTTC.

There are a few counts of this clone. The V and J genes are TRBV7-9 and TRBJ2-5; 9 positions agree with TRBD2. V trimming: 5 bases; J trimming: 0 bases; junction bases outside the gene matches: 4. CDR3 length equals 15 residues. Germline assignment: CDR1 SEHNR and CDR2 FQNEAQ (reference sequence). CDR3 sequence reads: CASSPSGAYQETQYF. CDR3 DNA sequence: TGTGCCAGCAGCCCTAGCGGGGCGTACCAAGAGACCCAGTACTTC.

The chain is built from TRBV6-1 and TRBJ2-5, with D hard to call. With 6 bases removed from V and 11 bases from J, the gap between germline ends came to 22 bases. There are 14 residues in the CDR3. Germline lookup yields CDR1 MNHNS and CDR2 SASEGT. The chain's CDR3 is CASSPLGSRGEQYF. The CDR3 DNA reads TGTGCCAGCAGCCCCCTCGGGTCCAGAGGAGAGCAGTACTTC.

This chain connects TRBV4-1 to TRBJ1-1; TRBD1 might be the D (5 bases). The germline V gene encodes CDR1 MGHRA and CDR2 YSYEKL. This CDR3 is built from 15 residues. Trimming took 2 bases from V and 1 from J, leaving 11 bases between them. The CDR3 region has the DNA TGCGCCAGCAGCCAAACTAACGACAGGAACACTGAAGCTTTCTTT. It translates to CASSQTNDRNTEAFF.

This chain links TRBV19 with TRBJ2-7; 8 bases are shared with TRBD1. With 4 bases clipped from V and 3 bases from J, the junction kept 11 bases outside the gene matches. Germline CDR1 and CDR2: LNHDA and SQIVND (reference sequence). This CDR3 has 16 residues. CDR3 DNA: TGTGCCAGTAGTACCCGATCGGGACAGGAAATCTACGAGCAGTACTTC. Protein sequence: CASSTRSGQEIYEQYF.

The CDR3 region has the DNA TGTGCCAGCACGAGAAGCTCCAGCACAGATACGCAGTATTTT. Amino acids: CASTRSSSTDTQYF. The V and J genes are TRBV6-6 and TRBJ2-3; D is undetermined. The V gene's germline CDR1 is MNHNY and CDR2 SVGAGI (reference sequence). V was clipped by 7 bases and J by 0 bases, with 11 bases between them. There are 14 residues in the CDR3.

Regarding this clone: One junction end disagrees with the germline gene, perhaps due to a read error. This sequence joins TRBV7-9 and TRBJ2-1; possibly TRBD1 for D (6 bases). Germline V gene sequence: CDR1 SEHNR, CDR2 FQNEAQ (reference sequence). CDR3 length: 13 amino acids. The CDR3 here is CSSLGQGKNEQFF. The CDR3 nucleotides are TGTTCCAGCTTAGGCCAGGGGAAAAATGAGCAGTTCTTC.

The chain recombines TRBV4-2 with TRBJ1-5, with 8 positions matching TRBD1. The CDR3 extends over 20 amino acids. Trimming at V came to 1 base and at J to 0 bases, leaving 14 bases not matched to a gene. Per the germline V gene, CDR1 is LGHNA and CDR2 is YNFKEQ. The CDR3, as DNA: TGTGCCAGCAGCCAAGGGAGAATGGGACAGGCCGCTAATAGCAATCAGCCCCAGCATTTT. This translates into CASSQGRMGQAANSNQPQHF.

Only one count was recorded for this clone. DNA of the CDR3: TGTGCCAGTAGTCCGACAGGGGTTGGTGAAAAACTGTTTTTT. Its translation is CASSPTGVGEKLFF. The rearrangement joins TRBV19 to TRBJ1-4; 8 bases line up with TRBD1. This CDR3 has 14 amino acids. The germline CDR1 and CDR2 sequences are LNHDA and SQIVND (reference sequence). V was pared by 5 bases and J by 7 bases, with 6 bases of the junction left unmatched.

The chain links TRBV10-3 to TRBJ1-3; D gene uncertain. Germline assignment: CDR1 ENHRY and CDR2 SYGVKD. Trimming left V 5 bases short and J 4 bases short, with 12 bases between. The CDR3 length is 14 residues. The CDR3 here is CAISPAARGNTIYF. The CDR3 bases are TGTGCCATCAGTCCGGCGGCTCGGGGAAACACCATATATTTT.

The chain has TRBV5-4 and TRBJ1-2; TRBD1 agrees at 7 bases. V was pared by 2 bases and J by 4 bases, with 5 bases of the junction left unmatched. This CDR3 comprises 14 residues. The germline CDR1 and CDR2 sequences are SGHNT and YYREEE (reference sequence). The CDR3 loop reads CASSFTGVGYGYTF. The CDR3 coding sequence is TGTGCCAGCAGCTTTACAGGGGTGGGCTATGGCTACACCTTC.

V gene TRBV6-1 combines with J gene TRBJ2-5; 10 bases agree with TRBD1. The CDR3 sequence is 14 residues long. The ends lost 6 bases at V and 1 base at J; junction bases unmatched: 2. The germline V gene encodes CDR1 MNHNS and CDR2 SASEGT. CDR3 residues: CASRTGGFQETQYF. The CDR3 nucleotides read TGTGCCAGCAGGACAGGGGGCTTCCAAGAGACCCAGTACTTC.

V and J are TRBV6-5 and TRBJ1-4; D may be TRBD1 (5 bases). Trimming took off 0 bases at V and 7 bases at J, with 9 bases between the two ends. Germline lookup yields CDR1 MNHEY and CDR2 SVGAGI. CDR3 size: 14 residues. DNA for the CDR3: TGTGCCAGCAGTTACTCGCAGGGAAGTGAAAAACTGTTTTTT. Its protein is CASSYSQGSEKLFF.

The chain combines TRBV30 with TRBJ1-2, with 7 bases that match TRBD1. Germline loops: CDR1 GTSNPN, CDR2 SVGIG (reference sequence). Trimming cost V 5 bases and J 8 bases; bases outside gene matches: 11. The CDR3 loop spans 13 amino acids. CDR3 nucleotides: TGTGCCTGGCGACGAGAGGGGGCAAAAGGCTACACCTTC. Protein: CAWRREGAKGYTF. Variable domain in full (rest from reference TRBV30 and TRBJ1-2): SQTIHQWPATLVQPVGSPLSLECTVEGTSNPNLYWYRQAAGRGLQLLFYSVGIGQISSEVPQNLSASRPQDRQFILSSKKLLLSDSGFYLCAWRREGAKGYTFGSGTRLTVV.

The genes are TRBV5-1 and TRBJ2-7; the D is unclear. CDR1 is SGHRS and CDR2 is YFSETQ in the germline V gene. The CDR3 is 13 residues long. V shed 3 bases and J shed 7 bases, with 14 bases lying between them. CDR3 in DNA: TGCGCCAGCAGCTCGCAGAACAGTGTAGAGCAGTACTTC. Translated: CASSSQNSVEQYF. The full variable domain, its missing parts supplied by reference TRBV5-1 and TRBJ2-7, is KAGVTQTPRYLIKTRGQQVTLSCSPISGHRSVSWYQQTPGQGLQFLFEYFSETQRNKGNFPGRFSGRQFSNSRSEMNVSTLELGDSALYLCASSSQNSVEQYFGPGTRLTVT.

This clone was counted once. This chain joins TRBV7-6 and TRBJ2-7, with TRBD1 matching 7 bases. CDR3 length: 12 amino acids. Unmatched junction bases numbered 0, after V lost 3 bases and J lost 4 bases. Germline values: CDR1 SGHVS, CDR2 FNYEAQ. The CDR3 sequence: CASSLTGYEQYF. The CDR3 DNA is TGTGCCAGCAGCTTGACAGGGTACGAGCAGTACTTC.

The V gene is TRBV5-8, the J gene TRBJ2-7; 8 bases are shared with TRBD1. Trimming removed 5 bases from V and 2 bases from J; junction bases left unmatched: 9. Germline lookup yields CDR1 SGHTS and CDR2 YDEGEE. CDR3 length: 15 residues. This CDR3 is CASRLFPGQAYEQYF. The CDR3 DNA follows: TGTGCCAGCAGACTCTTTCCGGGACAGGCCTACGAGCAGTACTTC.

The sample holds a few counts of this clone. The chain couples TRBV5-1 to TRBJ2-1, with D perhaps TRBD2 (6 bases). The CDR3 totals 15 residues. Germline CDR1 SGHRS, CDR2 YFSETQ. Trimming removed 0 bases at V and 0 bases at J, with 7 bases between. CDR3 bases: TGCGCCAGCAGCTTGGTGGGGGGCTCCTACAATGAGCAGTTCTTC. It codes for CASSLVGGSYNEQFF. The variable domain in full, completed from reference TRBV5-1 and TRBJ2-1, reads KAGVTQTPRYLIKTRGQQVTLSCSPISGHRSVSWYQQTPGQGLQFLFEYFSETQRNKGNFPGRFSGRQFSNSRSEMNVSTLELGDSALYLCASSLVGGSYNEQFFGPGTRLTVL.

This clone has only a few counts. The CDR3 protein is CASSNPAGQVYTGELFF. The CDR3 DNA follows: TGTGCCAGTAGTAATCCGGCGGGACAGGTGTACACCGGGGAGCTGTTTTTT. The chain carries TRBV19 and TRBJ2-2; 8 bases match TRBD1. V lost 4 bases and J lost 3; bases outside the gene matches: 10. Germline CDR1 and CDR2: LNHDA and SQIVND (reference sequence). This CDR3 comprises 17 residues.

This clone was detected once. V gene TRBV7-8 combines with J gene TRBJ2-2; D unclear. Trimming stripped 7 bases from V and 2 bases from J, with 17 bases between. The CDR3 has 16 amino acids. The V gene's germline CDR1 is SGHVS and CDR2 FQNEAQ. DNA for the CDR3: TGTGCCAGCACCGGTTTGAGACTGGCTAACACCGGGGAGCTGTTTTTT. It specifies CASTGLRLANTGELFF.

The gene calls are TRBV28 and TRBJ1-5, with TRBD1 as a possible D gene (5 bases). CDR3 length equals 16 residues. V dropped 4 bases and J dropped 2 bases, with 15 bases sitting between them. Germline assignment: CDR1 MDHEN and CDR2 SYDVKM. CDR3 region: CASSSPGGPGNQPQHF. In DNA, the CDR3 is TGTGCCAGCAGTTCCCCCGGGGGACCGGGCAATCAGCCCCAGCATTTT.

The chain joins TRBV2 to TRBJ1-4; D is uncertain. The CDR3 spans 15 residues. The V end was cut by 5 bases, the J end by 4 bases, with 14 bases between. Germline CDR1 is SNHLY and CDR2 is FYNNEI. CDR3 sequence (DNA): TGTGCCAGCAGTCCCCTCGGCGGCGATAATGAAAAACTGTTTTTT. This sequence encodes CASSPLGGDNEKLFF.

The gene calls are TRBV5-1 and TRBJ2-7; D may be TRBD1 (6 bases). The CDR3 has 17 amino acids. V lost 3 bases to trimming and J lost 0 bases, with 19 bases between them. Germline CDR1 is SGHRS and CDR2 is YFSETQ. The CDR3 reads CASSWGQQGRNSYEQYF. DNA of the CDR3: TGCGCCAGCAGCTGGGGCCAACAGGGTCGGAACTCCTACGAGCAGTACTTC. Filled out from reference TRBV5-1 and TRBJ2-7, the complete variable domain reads KAGVTQTPRYLIKTRGQQVTLSCSPISGHRSVSWYQQTPGQGLQFLFEYFSETQRNKGNFPGRFSGRQFSNSRSEMNVSTLELGDSALYLCASSWGQQGRNSYEQYFGPGTRLTVT.

DNA of the CDR3: TGTGCCAGCAGCTTAGTAGGAACTAGCGGGAGGGCCCACGAGCAGTACTTC. Translated, it gives CASSLVGTSGRAHEQYF. The V and J genes are TRBV7-2 and TRBJ2-5; 13 bases line up with TRBD2. The DNA end is a closer match to TRBJ2-7, so the J assignment may be wrong. The CDR3 has 17 residues. The germline V gene encodes CDR1 SGHTA and CDR2 FQGNSA.

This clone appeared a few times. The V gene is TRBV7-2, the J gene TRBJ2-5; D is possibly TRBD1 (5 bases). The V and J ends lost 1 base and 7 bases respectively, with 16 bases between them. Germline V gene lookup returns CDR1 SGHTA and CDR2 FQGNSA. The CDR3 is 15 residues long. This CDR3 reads CASSLDWGAEGTQYF. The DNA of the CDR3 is TGTGCCAGCAGCTTAGACTGGGGCGCCGAAGGGACCCAGTACTTC.